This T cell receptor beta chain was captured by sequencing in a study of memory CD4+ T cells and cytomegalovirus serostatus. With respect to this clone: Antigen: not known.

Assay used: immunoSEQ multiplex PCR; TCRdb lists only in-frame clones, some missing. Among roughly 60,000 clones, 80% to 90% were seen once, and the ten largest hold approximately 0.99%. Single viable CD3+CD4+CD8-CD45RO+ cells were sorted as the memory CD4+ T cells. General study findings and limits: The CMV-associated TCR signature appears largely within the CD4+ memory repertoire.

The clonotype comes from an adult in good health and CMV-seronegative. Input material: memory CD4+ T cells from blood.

The CDR3 region is CASSLGEKYGYTF. For the CDR3, the DNA is TGTGCCAGCAGCCTAGGAGAGAAGTATGGCTACACCTTC. The gene calls are TRBV7-2 and TRBJ1-2, with unresolved D. Trimming removed 5 bases at V and 5 bases at J, with 12 bases between. Germline lookup yields CDR1 SGHTA and CDR2 FQGNSA. The CDR3 length is 13 residues.